This section outlines one T cell receptor (beta chain) sequence together with its context. The data were obtained in a study of blood T cell repertoires in COVID-19. This CDR3 is built from 12 residues. Germline lookup yields CDR1 MNHEY and CDR2 SVGAGI. V was trimmed by 8 bases and J by 3 bases, leaving 7 bases between them. Generated by immunoSEQ multiplex PCR, the TCRdb table keeps only in-frame clones and is missing some. The sample holds hundreds of thousands of clones; approximately 80% are singletons and the top ten take approximately 4.5%. This receptor was identified in a woman aged 65 to 85 with acute or convalescent COVID-19. J is TRBJ2-2 and V is TRBV6-5; TRBD2 is a possible D gene (6 bases). Specimen: peripheral blood. This CDR3 is CASSGDTGELFF. CDR3 coding DNA: TGTGCCAGCTCGGGGGACACCGGGGAGCTGTTTTTT.